The rows below give T cell receptor beta chains drawn from one sample of a study of OX40 agonist ivuxolimab in advanced cancers. The table came from immunoSEQ multiplex PCR; TCRdb's copy has only in-frame clones and leaves some out. There are about 31,000 clones in the sample; around 87% occur only once, and 25% lies in the top ten. This sample comprised CD4+ or CD8+ T cells sorted from blood, obtained in a trial of the OX40 agonist ivuxolimab. The receptors come from an adult with an advanced solid tumor such as melanoma, head and neck, liver or kidney cancer. Both conserved end residues are part of each CDR3. The D gene is left open where the match is weak. For some rows the clone size is stated as once, few or many, or as a class when expanded; others skip it.

size	D	V	J	DNA	CDR3
.	.	TRBV19	TRBJ2-7	TGTGCCAGTAGTATAGGCCTAGGAGCCTACGAGCAGTACTTC	CASSIGLGAYEQYF
.	.	TRBV7-6	TRBJ2-6	TGTGCCAGCAGCTTAGCGAACGGACCGTCCGACGTCCTGACTTTC	CASSLANGPSDVLTF
once	.	TRBV19	TRBJ1-2	TGTGCCAGTAGTACCCAGGGGATCTATGGCTACACCTTC	CASSTQGIYGYTF
.	.	TRBV6-1	TRBJ2-1	TGTGCCAGCAGCCGGGACTTCCTAAGGGGGAATGAGCAGTTCTTC	CASSRDFLRGNEQFF
once	.	TRBV28	TRBJ1-2	TGTGCCAGCAGTTTATATGAGGGGATCTATGGCTACACCTTC	CASSLYEGIYGYTF
.	.	TRBV21-1	TRBJ2-7	TGTGCCAGCAGTGGAAGAGGGGAGCGGAGAGGATTCTACGAGCAGTACTTC	CASSGRGERRGFYEQYF
.	.	TRBV5-8	TRBJ2-7	TGTGCCAGCAGCTCACGCTACGAGCAGTACTTC	CASSSRYEQYF
.	.	TRBV5-6	TRBJ2-5	TGTGCCAGCAGCTTGGGCGGTACGTTTATGGCCCAGTACTTC	CASSLGGTFMAQYF
few	.	TRBV10-2	TRBJ2-6	TGCGCCAGCATTCGAGGGGCCCCTGGTGCTGGGGCCAACGTCCTGACTTTC	CASIRGAPGAGANVLTF
.	.	TRBV18	TRBJ1-1	TGTGCCAGCTCACCACTCGGCAGTCTGAACACTGAAGCTTTCTTT	CASSPLGSLNTEAFF
.	TRBD1	TRBV6-1	TRBJ1-1	TGTGCCAGCAGTGGCCGTATGGGGACAGGGGGCGGCACTGAAGCTTTCTTT	CASSGRMGTGGGTEAFF
.	.	TRBV4-2	TRBJ1-2	TGTGCCAGCAGCCAAGATTATACGGACAATAGGGGCTACACCTTC	CASSQDYTDNRGYTF
.	.	TRBV6-4	TRBJ1-1	TGTGCCAGCAGTGCCACAGGAAACACTGAAGCTTTCTTT	CASSATGNTEAFF
.	TRBD1	TRBV5-1	TRBJ2-6	TGCGCCAGCAGCAGGACAGGGGGCACTGGGGCCAACGTCCTGACTTTC	CASSRTGGTGANVLTF
.	.	TRBV7-2	TRBJ1-2	TGTGCCAGCAGCTTAGGCAGGGGAGCCTATGGCTACACCTTC	CASSLGRGAYGYTF
.	.	TRBV18	TRBJ2-6	TGTGCCAGCTCACCGGCAGGGGCCAACGTCCTGACTTTC	CASSPAGANVLTF
.	TRBD1	TRBV27	TRBJ2-7	TGTGCCAGCAGAGGAGCCTCCCCCACAGGGGCCTACGAGCAGTACTTC	CASRGASPTGAYEQYF
.	.	TRBV15	TRBJ2-5	TGTGCCACCAGCAGACCTGACGAAAAGACCCAGTACTTC	CATSRPDEKTQYF
.	TRBD2	TRBV2	TRBJ2-7	TGTGCCAGCAGTGAATGGACTAGCGGGAACGAGCAGTACTTC	CASSEWTSGNEQYF
.	.	TRBV5-4	TRBJ1-2	TGTGCCAGCAGCTGGGCAGGGGAGGGCGGCTACACCTTC	CASSWAGEGGYTF
.	TRBD1	TRBV6-5	TRBJ1-2	TGTGCCAGCAGAGCCGGACAGGACCGTTACTATGGCTACACCTTC	CASRAGQDRYYGYTF
.	.	TRBV7-9	TRBJ2-3	TGTGCCAGCAGCTTAGCGCTGGTCTCAGATACGCAGTATTTT	CASSLALVSDTQYF
.	TRBD2	TRBV5-1	TRBJ2-2	TGCGCCAGCGCCGAGGAAGTGGGACTAGCGGGGGAGAACACCGGGGAGCTGTTTTTT	CASAEEVGLAGENTGELFF
.	TRBD2	TRBV28	TRBJ2-3	TGTGCCAGCAGTGTAATAAGCGGGACCACAGATACGCAGTATTTT	CASSVISGTTDTQYF
.	TRBD1	TRBV27	TRBJ1-2	TGTGCCAGTCGGGACAGGGTTTACTATGGCTACACCTTC	CASRDRVYYGYTF
.	.	TRBV2	TRBJ1-2	TGTGCCAGCAGCCTCGTTGGGAGAGGTGGCTACACCTTC	CASSLVGRGGYTF
.	.	TRBV7-9	TRBJ2-4	TGTGCCAGCAGCTCAGCCGGGACACCAAGGAACATTCAGTACTTC	CASSSAGTPRNIQYF
.	.	TRBV6-1	TRBJ1-5	TGTGCCAGCGTGAGGGACCTCCGCAATCAGCCCCAGCATTTT	CASVRDLRNQPQHF
.	TRBD2	TRBV7-9	TRBJ2-3	TGTGCCAGCAGCTTAGGGGGGGGACCGACAGATACGCAGTATTTT	CASSLGGGPTDTQYF
.	.	TRBV10-3	TRBJ2-7	TGTGCCATCAGCCCCCTGTTAGGGGGAGTAGGTAAGGAGCAGTACTTC	CAISPLLGGVGKEQYF
.	TRBD1	TRBV10-3	TRBJ2-5	TGTGCCATCAGTGACACGGGACAGGGATTGGAGACCCAGTACTTC	CAISDTGQGLETQYF
.	.	TRBV2	TRBJ1-5	TGTGCCAGCAGTGTTGCCGGGGGCGAGCAGCCCCAGCATTTT	CASSVAGGEQPQHF
.	TRBD1	TRBV7-7	TRBJ1-4	TGTGCTAGCAGCCCACAGGGGAATGAAAAACTGTTTTTT	CASSPQGNEKLFF
.	.	TRBV9	TRBJ1-2	TGTGCCAGCAGCGCCCCTCACGGCTACACCTTC	CASSAPHGYTF
.	.	TRBV7-9	TRBJ2-5	TGTGCCAGCAGCTTAGTTGGGGGTTTGTTCGGAGAGACCCAGTACTTC	CASSLVGGLFGETQYF
.	.	TRBV19	TRBJ1-5	TGTGCCAGTAGGGGGACACTTTATAGCAATCAGCCCCAGCATTTT	CASRGTLYSNQPQHF
few	TRBD1	TRBV25-1	TRBJ2-2	TGTGCCAGCAGTGCAGGGGGCTCAGGGAACACCGGGGAGCTGTTTTTT	CASSAGGSGNTGELFF
.	TRBD1	TRBV19	TRBJ1-1	TGTGCCAGTAAACGACAGGGGCTGTTGAACACTGAAGCTTTCTTT	CASKRQGLLNTEAFF
.	.	TRBV5-1	TRBJ2-1	TGCGCCAGCAGCCCGGGAGTTACGAGCTCCTACAATGAGCAGTTCTTC	CASSPGVTSSYNEQFF
.	TRBD2	TRBV15	TRBJ2-5	TGTGCCACCAGGGCCAGCCGGGAGGGAAAGACCCAGTACTTC	CATRASREGKTQYF
.	TRBD1	TRBV27	TRBJ1-1	TGTGCCAGCAGTATGCAGACAGGGGGGAGCACTGAAGCTTTCTTT	CASSMQTGGSTEAFF
few	.	TRBV2	TRBJ2-3	TGTGCCAGCAGTGGTTTTGTGGGTTACACAGATACGCAGTATTTT	CASSGFVGYTDTQYF
.	TRBD2	TRBV7-6	TRBJ2-5	TGTGCCAGCAGCTTAGCCGTTAATAGCGGGAGAAGTAGGGAGACCCAGTACTTC	CASSLAVNSGRSRETQYF
.	TRBD1	TRBV19	TRBJ2-3	TGTGCCAGTAGTCCCTCGACAGGGATCACAGATACGCAGTATTTT	CASSPSTGITDTQYF
.	.	TRBV6-4	TRBJ2-6	TGTGCCAGCAGTGAACTCAGCTTAAGCTCTGGGGCCAACGTCCTGACTTTC	CASSELSLSSGANVLTF
.	TRBD2	TRBV27	TRBJ2-7	TGTGCCAGCAGCCTGACTAGCAGAAGCTACGAGCAGTACTTC	CASSLTSRSYEQYF
.	.	TRBV28	TRBJ1-2	TGTGCCAGCAGTCCGGACAGTTATGGCTACACCTTC	CASSPDSYGYTF
.	TRBD1	TRBV19	TRBJ2-1	TGTGCCAGTAGTCCCCCAGGACAGGGCATCGGCAATGAGCAGTTCTTC	CASSPPGQGIGNEQFF
.	TRBD1	TRBV5-6	TRBJ1-2	TGTGCCAGCAGCATATACGGACAGGGTTATGGCTACACCTTC	CASSIYGQGYGYTF
few	.	TRBV29-1	TRBJ1-1	TGCAGCGTTGCCCAACTTAAGTCGGCAGGGAGGAACACTGAAGCTTTCTTT	CSVAQLKSAGRNTEAFF
few	.	TRBV29-1	TRBJ1-1	TGCAGCGTTGAGAGGGATAGAGATACTGAAGCTTTCTTT	CSVERDRDTEAFF
.	.	TRBV11-2	TRBJ2-7	TGTGCCAGCAGCTTAGACAGGGGCTACGAGCAGTACTTC	CASSLDRGYEQYF
.	.	TRBV15	TRBJ2-1	TGTGCCACCAGCAGAGACAGCAGCCTATACAATGAGCAGTTCTTC	CATSRDSSLYNEQFF
.	TRBD2	TRBV11-2	TRBJ2-7	TGTGCCAGCAGCTTAGCCCTAACTAGCGGCGAGCAGTACTTC	CASSLALTSGEQYF
once	TRBD1	TRBV6-5	TRBJ1-1	TGTGCCAGCAGTCCACCCCAGGGGGGAGCTTTCTTT	CASSPPQGGAFF